The 10 T cell receptor beta chains below all came from one sample that was sequenced in a study of regulatory T cells in long-lasting Graves disease. Time point denoted: newly diagnosed GD, antithyroid drugs for less than 3 months. From RNA extracted from PBMCs, the TCR library was made. Building of the TCR beta libraries involved iRepertoire HTBI primers and Arm-PCR of CDR3 regions. TCRdb processed the multiplex PCR reads anew with MiXCR; each CDR3 protein has one entry. This table has about 560,000 distinct CDR3 sequences, roughly 16% appearing once. The sample also formed part of further work on T cells in Graves' hyperthyroidism and ophthalmopathy.

The sample was peripheral blood mononuclear cells (PBMCs), taken at new diagnosis, from a patient treated with antithyroid drugs. The receptors here all came from a man between 18 and 29 years old with Graves disease.

The chain employs TRBV27 and TRBJ1-6; no definite D call. The CDR3 contains 14 residues. Trimming pared 6 bases from V and 8 bases from J, leaving 14 bases between. In germline, CDR1 is MNHEY, CDR2 SMNVEV (reference sequence). CDR3: CASRILTRDSPLHF. CDR3 coding DNA: TGTGCCAGCAGAATCCTTACTCGAGATTCACCCCTCCACTTT.

This clonotype appeared a few times. V and J are TRBV20-1 and TRBJ1-5, with TRBD1 as a possible D gene (5 bases). Trimming cost V 3 bases and J 3 bases, with 6 bases left between them. The CDR3 loop spans 12 amino acids. Per the germline V gene, CDR1 is DFQATT and CDR2 is SNEGSKA (reference sequence). The CDR3: CSARDTNQPQHF. CDR3 nucleotide sequence: TGCAGTGCTAGGGACACCAATCAGCCCCAGCATTTT.

This clonotype was found once. The chain has TRBV20-1 and TRBJ2-2, with 8 bases identical to TRBD1. Per the germline V gene, CDR1 is DFQATT and CDR2 is SNEGSKA (reference sequence). The CDR3 has 15 amino acids. The junction had 5 bases not matched to a gene; V was cut back by 1 base and J by 4 bases. In DNA form, the CDR3 reads TGCAGTGCTAGAGGGGACAGGTATTCCACCGGGGAGCTGTTTTTT. Encoded protein: CSARGDRYSTGELFF.

This chain uses TRBV5-1 with TRBJ2-5; D gene uncertain. CDR3 size: 14 residues. The ends were cut back, 4 bases at V and 1 base at J, with 11 bases in the middle. Per the germline V gene, CDR1 is SGHRS and CDR2 is YFSETQ. CDR3 DNA: TGCGCCAGCAGCGCCCGTTGGCCCCAAGAGACCCAGTACTTC. Protein product: CASSARWPQETQYF.

This sequence joins TRBV14 and TRBJ2-3, with 13 bases aligning to TRBD2. CDR1 is SGHDN, CDR2 FVKESK, per germline. Trimming removed 6 bases from V and 4 bases from J; junction bases left unmatched: 10. CDR3 length: 17 residues. CDR3 sequence (DNA): TGTGCCAGCAGTCGAGGACTAGCGGGAGTCGGAGCAGATACGCAGTATTTT. This encodes CASSRGLAGVGADTQYF.

CDR3 sequence: CASSSTRSTDTQYF. The CDR3, as DNA: TGTGCCAGCAGTTCTACCCGAAGCACAGATACGCAGTATTTT. The rearrangement joins TRBV6-9 to TRBJ2-3; no reliable D call. Germline V gene sequence: CDR1 MNHGY, CDR2 SVAAGI. The CDR3 runs 14 residues. The germline V and J ends were trimmed by 4 bases and 0 bases, with 8 bases remaining between them.

V usage is TRBV6-2 or TRBV6-3 and J usage is TRBJ2-2; 11 nucleotides agree with TRBD1. The V and J ends lost 8 bases and 7 bases, in that order; junction bases with no gene match: 6. The germline V gene has CDR1 MNHEY and CDR2 SVGEGT. This CDR3 has 14 residues. Here the CDR3 reads CASRRDRGVGELFF. CDR3 bases: TGTGCCAGCCGGAGGGACAGGGGGGTCGGGGAGCTGTTTTTT.

The genes are TRBV9 and TRBJ1-2; 9 bases are a match to TRBD1. This CDR3 comprises 17 residues. Germline V lookup: CDR1 SGDLS, CDR2 YYNGEE. V trimming: 0 bases; J trimming: 4 bases; junction bases outside the gene matches: 10. The CDR3 sequence: CASSVEGGTGPGYGYTF. CDR3 bases: TGTGCCAGCAGCGTAGAGGGTGGGACAGGGCCGGGCTATGGCTACACCTTC.

This clonotype was observed a few times. J is TRBJ2-7 and V is TRBV7-9; possibly TRBD2 for D (7 bases). From germline, CDR1 is SEHNR and CDR2 FQNEAQ (reference sequence). The CDR3 runs 14 residues. Between the trimmed V and J ends, which lost 6 bases and 2 bases, there was a span of 14 bases. CDR3 DNA sequence: TGTGCCAGCAGACAAGGGGGGGCAGCCTACGAGCAGTACTTC. Translating it yields CASRQGGAAYEQYF.

Comment on this clonotype: A much more abundant neighbour one base away suggests this may be a read error. V and J are TRBV7-9 and TRBJ1-1; the match to TRBD1 covers 12 bases. Trimming at V came to 5 bases and at J to 1 base, leaving 2 bases not matched to a gene. Germline V CDR1 and CDR2: SEHNR, FQNEAQ (reference sequence). The CDR3 runs to 15 residues. The CDR3 DNA follows: TGTGCCAGCAGCCGGGACAGGGGGCGGAACACTGAAGCTTTCTTT. Translation gives CASSRDRGRNTEAFF.